Listed here are 9 T cell receptor beta chains from one sample, sequenced in a study of blood T cells in healthy people across ages. With a J-beta primer mix and a sample-barcoded 5' primer, a second PCR ran about 6 to 11 cycles. TCRdb ran MiXCR on the 5' RACE reads and lists one entry per CDR3 protein. The sample has roughly 1,100,000 distinct CDR3 sequences, roughly a quarter seen once. These records were also assigned to another study, of T cells of mothers and their children.

The specimen was blood. The receptors were sampled from a girl aged 2 to 9 in good health.

The V call is TRBV7-2, the J call TRBJ2-5; TRBD2 matches 9 bases. This CDR3 spans 14 amino acids. Unmatched junction bases numbered 6, after V lost 7 bases and J lost 3 bases. Germline V gene lookup returns CDR1 SGHTA and CDR2 FQGNSA. The CDR3 is CASNLAGRKETQYF. The CDR3 DNA reads as TGTGCCAGCAACCTAGCGGGGCGAAAAGAGACCCAGTACTTC. The full variable domain, rest sourced from reference TRBV7-2 and TRBJ2-5, is GAGVSQSPSNKVTEKGKDVELRCDPISGHTALYWYRQSLGQGLEFLIYFQGNSAPDKSGLPSDRFSAERTGGSVSTLTIQRTQQEDSAVYLCASNLAGRKETQYFGPGTRLLVL.

The chain is built from TRBV12-3 or TRBV12-4 and TRBJ1-3, with no clear D. The CDR3 is made up of 15 amino acids. V dropped 1 base and J dropped 0 bases, with 7 bases sitting between them. The CDR3 sequence is CASSLGDASGNTIYF. Written as DNA, the CDR3 is TGTGCCAGCAGTTTAGGCGACGCCTCTGGAAACACCATATATTTT.

This clonotype came up a few times. The chain has TRBV29-1 and TRBJ2-5; 8 nucleotides agree with TRBD1. Judging by the DNA end, TRBJ2-7 fits better; the J call may be wrong. CDR3 length: 14 residues. The germline V gene encodes CDR1 SQVTM and CDR2 ANQGSEA. The CDR3 is CSVAPGQAPYEQYF. CDR3 DNA: TGCAGCGTCGCACCGGGACAGGCACCCTACGAGCAGTACTTC.

V and J are TRBV28 and TRBJ2-7; 7 bases line up with TRBD2. V was clipped by 4 bases and J by 1 base; unmatched bases: 4. Germline CDR1 reads MDHEN; CDR2 reads SYDVKM. The CDR3 sequence is 14 residues long. In DNA, the CDR3 is TGTGCCAGCAGTTCTCCGCGGGGGTCCTACGAGCAGTACTTC. Its translation: CASSSPRGSYEQYF.

Turning to this clonotype: The conserved phenylalanine or tryptophan is not found at the CDR3 terminus, so this likely reflects a read error. The rearrangement uses TRBV9 and TRBJ2-2; D possibly corresponds to TRBD1 (6 bases). The CDR3 runs 16 residues. The ends were cut back, 2 bases at V and 4 bases at J, with 15 bases in the middle. Looked up from germline, CDR1 is SGDLS and CDR2 is YYNGEE. Written as DNA, the CDR3 is TGTGCCAGCAGCGTTTCGCCAGGGGATGTCACCGGGGAGCTGTTTTCT. Its protein product is CASSVSPGDVTGELFS.

This clonotype was observed a handful of times. This chain joins TRBV29-1 and TRBJ2-3; TRBD2 agrees at 7 bases. The CDR3 covers 15 residues. J was trimmed by 4 bases and V by 7 bases; bases with no gene match: 14. The germline V gene has CDR1 SQVTM and CDR2 ANQGSEA. The CDR3 reads CSADAASGRADTQYF. CDR3 in DNA: TGCAGCGCGGACGCCGCTAGCGGAAGGGCAGATACGCAGTATTTT.

The genes are TRBV24-1 and TRBJ2-5; 7 bases line up with TRBD2. The DNA matches TRBJ2-7 better at its end, which makes the J call doubtful. Germline lookup yields CDR1 KGHDR and CDR2 SFDVKD. The CDR3 runs 13 residues. CDR3 residues: CATSLAGSYEQYF. CDR3 in DNA: TGTGCCACCAGCTTAGCGGGCTCCTACGAGCAGTACTTC.

The table lists this clonotype with a few counts. This sequence joins TRBV6-1 and TRBJ1-2; perhaps TRBD1 as D (5 bases). The V and J ends lost 6 bases and 8 bases respectively, with 16 bases between them. Germline V lookup: CDR1 MNHNS, CDR2 SASEGT. The CDR3 has 13 amino acids. CDR3 region: CASSPQGLLGYTF. In DNA form, the CDR3 reads TGTGCCAGCAGCCCGCAGGGACTACTAGGCTACACCTTC.

The V and J genes are TRBV4-3 and TRBJ1-2, with 7 bases fitting TRBD1. V was clipped by 1 base and J by 3 bases; unmatched bases: 11. The CDR3 runs 17 residues. The germline V gene encodes CDR1 LGHNA and CDR2 YSLEER. CDR3 residues: CASSQGYRDSLHYGYTF. CDR3 bases: TGCGCCAGCAGCCAAGGCTACCGGGACAGCCTCCACTATGGCTACACCTTC.